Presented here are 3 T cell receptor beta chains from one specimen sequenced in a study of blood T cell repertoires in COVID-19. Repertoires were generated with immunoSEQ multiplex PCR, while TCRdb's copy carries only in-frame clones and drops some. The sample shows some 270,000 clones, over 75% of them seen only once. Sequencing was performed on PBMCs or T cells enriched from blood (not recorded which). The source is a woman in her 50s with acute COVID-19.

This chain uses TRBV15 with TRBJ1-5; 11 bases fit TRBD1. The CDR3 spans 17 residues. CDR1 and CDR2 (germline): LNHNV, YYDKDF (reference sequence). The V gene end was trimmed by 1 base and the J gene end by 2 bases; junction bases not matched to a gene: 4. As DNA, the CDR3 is TGTGCCACCAGCAGAGTAGGACAGGGGGCGGGCAATCAGCCCCAGCATTTT. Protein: CATSRVGQGAGNQPQHF.

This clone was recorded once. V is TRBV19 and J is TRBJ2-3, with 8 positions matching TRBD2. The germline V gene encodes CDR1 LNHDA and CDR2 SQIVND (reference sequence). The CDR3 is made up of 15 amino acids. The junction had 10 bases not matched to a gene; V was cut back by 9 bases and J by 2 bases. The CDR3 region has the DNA TGTGCCAGCCGACTGGGCGGGGGGCTCACAGATACGCAGTATTTT. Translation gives CASRLGGGLTDTQYF. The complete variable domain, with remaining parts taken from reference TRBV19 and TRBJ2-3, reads DGGITQSPKYLFRKEGQNVTLSCEQNLNHDAMYWYRQDPGQGLRLIYYSQIVNDFQKGDIAEGYSVSREKKESFPLTVTSAQKNPTAFYLCASRLGGGLTDTQYFGPGTRLTVL.

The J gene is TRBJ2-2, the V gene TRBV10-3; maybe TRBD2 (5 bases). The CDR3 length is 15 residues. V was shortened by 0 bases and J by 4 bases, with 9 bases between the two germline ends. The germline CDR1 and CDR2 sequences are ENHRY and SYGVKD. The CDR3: CAISESRTRTGELFF. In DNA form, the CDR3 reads TGTGCCATCAGTGAGTCGCGGACTCGCACCGGGGAGCTGTTTTTT.